One T cell receptor beta chain is described in this entry. Data came from immunoSEQ multiplex PCR; TCRdb stores just in-frame clones and leaves some out. This table has 200,000 to 250,000 clones, roughly 90% appearing once. This specimen comes from a study of blood T cell repertoires in COVID-19. V was clipped by 5 bases and J by 5 bases; unmatched bases: 10. The CDR3 is 15 amino acids. The germline V gene has CDR1 SGHTA and CDR2 FQGNSA. The V call is TRBV7-2, the J call TRBJ1-1; 8 nucleotides line up with TRBD1. The TCR was taken from a man aged 50 to 60 with COVID-19, enrolled during active disease. The sequenced sample consisted of peripheral blood. The CDR3 loop reads CASSVTGAVGTEAFF. The DNA for the CDR3 is TGTGCCAGCAGCGTGACAGGGGCCGTAGGGACTGAAGCTTTCTTT.